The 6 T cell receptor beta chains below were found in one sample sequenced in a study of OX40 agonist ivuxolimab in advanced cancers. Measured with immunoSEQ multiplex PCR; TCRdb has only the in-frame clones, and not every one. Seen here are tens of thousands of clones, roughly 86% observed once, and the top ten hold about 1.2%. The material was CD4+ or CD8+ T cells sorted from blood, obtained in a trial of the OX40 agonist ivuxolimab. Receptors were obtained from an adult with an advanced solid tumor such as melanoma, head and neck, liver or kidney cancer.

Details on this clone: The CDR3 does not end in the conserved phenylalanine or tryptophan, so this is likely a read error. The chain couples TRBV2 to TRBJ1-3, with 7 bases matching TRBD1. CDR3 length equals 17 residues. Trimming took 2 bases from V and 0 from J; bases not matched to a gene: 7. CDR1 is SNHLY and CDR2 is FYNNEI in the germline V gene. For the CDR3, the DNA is TGTGCCAGCAGTGAACGAGGCGGGACAGCCTCTGGAAACACCATATATCTT. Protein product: CASSERGGTASGNTIYL.

This chain's CDR3 is CASSPYQGRGGTEAFF. CDR3 nucleotide sequence: TGTGCCAGCAGTCCCTACCAGGGGAGGGGTGGCACTGAAGCTTTCTTT. The chain combines TRBV27 with TRBJ1-1, with D possibly matching TRBD1 (6 bases). CDR1 is MNHEY and CDR2 is SMNVEV in the germline V gene (reference sequence). Trimming stripped 5 bases from V and 4 bases from J, with 20 bases between. CDR3 length: 16 residues.

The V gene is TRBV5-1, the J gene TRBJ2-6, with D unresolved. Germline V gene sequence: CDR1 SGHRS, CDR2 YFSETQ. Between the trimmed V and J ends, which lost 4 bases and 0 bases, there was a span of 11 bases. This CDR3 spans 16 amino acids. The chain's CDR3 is CASSPDVRSGANVLTF. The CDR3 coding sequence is TGCGCCAGCAGCCCCGACGTACGCTCTGGGGCCAACGTCCTGACTTTC.

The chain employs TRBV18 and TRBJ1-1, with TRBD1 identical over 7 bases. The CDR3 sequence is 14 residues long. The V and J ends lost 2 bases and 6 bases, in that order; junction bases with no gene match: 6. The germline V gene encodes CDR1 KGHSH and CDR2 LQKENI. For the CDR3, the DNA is TGTGCCAGCTCACCAAAAAGACAGGGACCTGAAGCTTTCTTT. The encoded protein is CASSPKRQGPEAFF.

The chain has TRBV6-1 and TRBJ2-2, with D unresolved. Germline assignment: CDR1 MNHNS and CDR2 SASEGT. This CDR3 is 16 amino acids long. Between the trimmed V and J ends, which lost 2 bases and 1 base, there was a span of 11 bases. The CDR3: CASSERVGRNTGELFF. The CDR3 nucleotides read TGTGCCAGCAGTGAACGTGTCGGCCGGAACACCGGGGAGCTGTTTTTT.

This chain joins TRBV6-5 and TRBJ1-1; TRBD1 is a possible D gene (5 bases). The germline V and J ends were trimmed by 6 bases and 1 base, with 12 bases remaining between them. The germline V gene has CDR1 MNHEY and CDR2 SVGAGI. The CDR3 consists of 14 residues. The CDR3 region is CASSPQGSNTEAFF. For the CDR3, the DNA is TGTGCCAGCAGCCCGCAGGGATCGAACACTGAAGCTTTCTTT.